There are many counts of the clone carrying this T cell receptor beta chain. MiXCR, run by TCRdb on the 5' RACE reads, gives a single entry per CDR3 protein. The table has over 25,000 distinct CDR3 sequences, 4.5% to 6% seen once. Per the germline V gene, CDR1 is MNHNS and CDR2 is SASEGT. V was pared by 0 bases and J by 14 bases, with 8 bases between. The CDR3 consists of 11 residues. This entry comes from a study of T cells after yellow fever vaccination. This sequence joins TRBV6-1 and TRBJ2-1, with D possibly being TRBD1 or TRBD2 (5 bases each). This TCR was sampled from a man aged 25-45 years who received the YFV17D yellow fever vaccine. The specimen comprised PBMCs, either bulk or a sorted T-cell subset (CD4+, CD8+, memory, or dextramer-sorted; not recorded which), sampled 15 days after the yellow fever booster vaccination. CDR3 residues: CASSEAGTKFF. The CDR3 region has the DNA TGTGCCAGCAGTGAAGCGGGGACCAAGTTCTTC.